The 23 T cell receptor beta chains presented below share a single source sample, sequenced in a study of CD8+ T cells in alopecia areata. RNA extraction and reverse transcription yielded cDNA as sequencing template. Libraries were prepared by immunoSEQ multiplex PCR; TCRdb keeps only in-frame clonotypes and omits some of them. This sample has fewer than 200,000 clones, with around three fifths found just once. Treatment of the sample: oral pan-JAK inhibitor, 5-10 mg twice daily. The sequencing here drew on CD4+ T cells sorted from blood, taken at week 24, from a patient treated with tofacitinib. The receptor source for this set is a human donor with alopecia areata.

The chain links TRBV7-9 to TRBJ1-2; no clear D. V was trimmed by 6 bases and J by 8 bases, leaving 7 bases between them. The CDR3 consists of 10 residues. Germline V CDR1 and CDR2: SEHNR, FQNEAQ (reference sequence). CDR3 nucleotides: TGTGCCAGCAGTGTAGGGGGCTACACCTTC. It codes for CASSVGGYTF.

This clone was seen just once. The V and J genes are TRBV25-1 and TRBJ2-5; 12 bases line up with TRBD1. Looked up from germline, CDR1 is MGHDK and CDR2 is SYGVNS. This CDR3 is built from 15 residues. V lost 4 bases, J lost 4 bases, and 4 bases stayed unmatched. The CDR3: CASSGGQGALETQYF. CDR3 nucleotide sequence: TGTGCCAGCAGTGGGGGACAGGGGGCGTTAGAGACCCAGTACTTC.

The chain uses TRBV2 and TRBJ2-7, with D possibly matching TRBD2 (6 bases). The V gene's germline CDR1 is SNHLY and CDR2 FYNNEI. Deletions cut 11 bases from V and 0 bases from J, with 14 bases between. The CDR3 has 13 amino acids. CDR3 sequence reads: CAGGTPASYEQYF. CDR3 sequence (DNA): TGTGCCGGTGGGACTCCAGCCTCCTACGAGCAGTACTTC. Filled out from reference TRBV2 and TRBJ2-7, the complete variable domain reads EPEVTQTPSHQVTQMGQEVILRCVPISNHLYFYWYRQILGQKVEFLVSFYNNEISEKSEIFDDQFSVERPDGSNFTLKIRSTKLEDSAMYFCAGGTPASYEQYFGPGTRLTVT.

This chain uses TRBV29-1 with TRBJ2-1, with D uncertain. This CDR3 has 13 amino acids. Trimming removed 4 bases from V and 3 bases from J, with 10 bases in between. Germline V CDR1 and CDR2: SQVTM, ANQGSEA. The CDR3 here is CSVGGGFYNEQFF. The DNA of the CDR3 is TGCAGCGTTGGGGGTGGGTTCTACAATGAGCAGTTCTTC.

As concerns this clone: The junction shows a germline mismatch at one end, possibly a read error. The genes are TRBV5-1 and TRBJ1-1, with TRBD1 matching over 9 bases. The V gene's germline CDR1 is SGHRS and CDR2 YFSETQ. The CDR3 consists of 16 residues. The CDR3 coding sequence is TGCGCCAGCAGCTCCGGGACAGGGACGGGGAACGCTGAAGCTTTCTTT. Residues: CASSSGTGTGNAEAFF.

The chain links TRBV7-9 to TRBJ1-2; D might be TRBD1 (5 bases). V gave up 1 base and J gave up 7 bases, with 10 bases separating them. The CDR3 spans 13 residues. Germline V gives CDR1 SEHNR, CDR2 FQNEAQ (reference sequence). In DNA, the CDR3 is TGTGCCAGCAGCTTAGAGCAGGGAAGTGGCTACACCTTC. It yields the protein CASSLEQGSGYTF.

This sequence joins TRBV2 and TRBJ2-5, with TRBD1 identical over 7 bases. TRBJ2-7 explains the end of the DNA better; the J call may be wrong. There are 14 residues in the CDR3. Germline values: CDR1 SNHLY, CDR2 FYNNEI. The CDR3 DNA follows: TGTGCCAGCAGTCAGTACGGGACAGCATACGAGCAGTACTTC. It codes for CASSQYGTAYEQYF.

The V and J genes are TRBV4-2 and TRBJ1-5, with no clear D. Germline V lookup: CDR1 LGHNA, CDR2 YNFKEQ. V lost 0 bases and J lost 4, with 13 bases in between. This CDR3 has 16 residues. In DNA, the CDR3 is TGTGCCAGCAGCCAAGATCCGTTAAGGGCAAATCAGCCCCAGCATTTT. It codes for CASSQDPLRANQPQHF.

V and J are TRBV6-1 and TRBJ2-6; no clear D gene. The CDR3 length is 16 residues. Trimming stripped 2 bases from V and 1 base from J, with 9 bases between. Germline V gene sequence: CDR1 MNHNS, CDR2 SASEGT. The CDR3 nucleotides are TGTGCCAGCAGTGAATTTATGTGGTCTGGGGCCAACGTCCTGACTTTC. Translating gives CASSEFMWSGANVLTF.

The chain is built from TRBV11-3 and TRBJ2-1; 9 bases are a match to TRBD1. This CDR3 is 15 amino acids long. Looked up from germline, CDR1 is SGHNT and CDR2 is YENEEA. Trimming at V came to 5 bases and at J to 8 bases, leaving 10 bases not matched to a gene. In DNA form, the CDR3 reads TGTGCCAGCAGCCTATTTTCGGGACAGGGAGATGAGCAGTTCTTC. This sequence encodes CASSLFSGQGDEQFF.

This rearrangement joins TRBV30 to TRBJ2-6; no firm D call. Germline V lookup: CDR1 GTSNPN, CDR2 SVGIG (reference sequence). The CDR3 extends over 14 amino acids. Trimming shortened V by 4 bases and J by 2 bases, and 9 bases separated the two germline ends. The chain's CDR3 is CAWTPETGANVLTF. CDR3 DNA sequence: TGTGCCTGGACCCCGGAAACTGGGGCCAACGTCCTGACTTTC.

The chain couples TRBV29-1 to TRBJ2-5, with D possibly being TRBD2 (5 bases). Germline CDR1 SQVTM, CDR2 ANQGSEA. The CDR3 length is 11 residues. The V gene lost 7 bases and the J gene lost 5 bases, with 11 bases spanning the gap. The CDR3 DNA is TGCAGCGCCGGGATCGAGGAGACCCAGTACTTC. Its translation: CSAGIEETQYF.

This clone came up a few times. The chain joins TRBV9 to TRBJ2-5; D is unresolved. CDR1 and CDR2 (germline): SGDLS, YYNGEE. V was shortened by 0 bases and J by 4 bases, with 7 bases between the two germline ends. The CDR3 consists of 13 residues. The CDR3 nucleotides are TGTGCCAGCAGCGTAGGGTTCGGAGAGACCCAGTACTTC. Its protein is CASSVGFGETQYF.

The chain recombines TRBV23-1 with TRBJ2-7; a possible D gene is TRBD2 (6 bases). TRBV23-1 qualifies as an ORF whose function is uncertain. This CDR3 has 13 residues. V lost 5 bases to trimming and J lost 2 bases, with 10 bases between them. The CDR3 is CASSSGGTYEQYF. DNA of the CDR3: TGCGCCAGCAGTTCGGGCGGGACCTACGAGCAGTACTTC.

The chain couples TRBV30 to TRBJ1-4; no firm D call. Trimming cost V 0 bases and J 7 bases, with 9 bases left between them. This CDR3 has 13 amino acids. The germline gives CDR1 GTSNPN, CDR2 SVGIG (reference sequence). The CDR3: CAWSVKGTEKLFF. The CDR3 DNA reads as TGTGCCTGGAGTGTCAAGGGTACTGAAAAACTGTTTTTT.

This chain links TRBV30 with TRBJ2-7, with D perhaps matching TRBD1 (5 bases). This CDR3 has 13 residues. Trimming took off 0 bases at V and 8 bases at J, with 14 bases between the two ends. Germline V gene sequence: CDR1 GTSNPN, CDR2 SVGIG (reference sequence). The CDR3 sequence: CAWSVRGSYKQYF. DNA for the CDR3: TGTGCCTGGAGTGTTAGGGGCTCTTATAAGCAGTACTTC. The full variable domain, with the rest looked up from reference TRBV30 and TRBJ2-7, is SQTIHQWPATLVQPVGSPLSLECTVEGTSNPNLYWYRQAAGRGLQLLFYSVGIGQISSEVPQNLSASRPQDRQFILSSKKLLLSDSGFYLCAWSVRGSYKQYFGPGTRLTVT.

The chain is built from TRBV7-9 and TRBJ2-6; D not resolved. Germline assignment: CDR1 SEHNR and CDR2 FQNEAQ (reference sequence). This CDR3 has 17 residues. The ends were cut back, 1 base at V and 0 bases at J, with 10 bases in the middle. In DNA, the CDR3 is TGTGCCAGCAGCTTAGAGAGGCTTTCCTCTGGGGCCAACGTCCTGACTTTC. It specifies CASSLERLSSGANVLTF. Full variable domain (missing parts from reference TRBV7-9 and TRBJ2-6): DTGVSQNPRHKITKRGQNVTFRCDPISEHNRLYWYRQTLGQGPEFLTYFQNEAQLEKSRLLSDRFSAERPKGSFSTLEIQRTEQGDSAMYLCASSLERLSSGANVLTFGAGSRLTVL.

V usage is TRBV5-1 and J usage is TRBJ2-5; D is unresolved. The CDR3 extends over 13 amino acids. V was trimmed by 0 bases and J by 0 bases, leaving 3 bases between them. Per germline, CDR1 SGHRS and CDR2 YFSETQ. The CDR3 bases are TGCGCCAGCAGCTTGGACAACCAAGAGACCCAGTACTTC. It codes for CASSLDNQETQYF.

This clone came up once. The CDR3 sequence is CASSPRTQTTDTQYF. CDR3 DNA: TGTGCCAGCAGCCCTAGGACCCAAACCACAGATACGCAGTATTTT. The rearrangement uses TRBV13 and TRBJ2-3; D remains ambiguous. Germline V lookup: CDR1 PRHDT, CDR2 FYEKMQ (reference sequence). Trimming took 5 bases from V and 2 from J, leaving 14 bases between them. The length of the CDR3 is 15 residues.

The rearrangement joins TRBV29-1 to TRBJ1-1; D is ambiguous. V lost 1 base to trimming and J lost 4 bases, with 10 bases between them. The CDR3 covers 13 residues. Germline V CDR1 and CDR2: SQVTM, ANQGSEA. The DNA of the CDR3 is TGCAGCGTTGAAGGGCGGCTGATCACTGAAGCTTTCTTT. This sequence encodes CSVEGRLITEAFF. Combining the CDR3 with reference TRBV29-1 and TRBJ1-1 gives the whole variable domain SAVISQKPSRDICQRGTSLTIQCQVDSQVTMMFWYRQQPGQSLTLIATANQGSEATYESGFVIDKFPISRPNLTFSTLTVSNMSPEDSSIYLCSVEGRLITEAFFGQGTRLTVV.

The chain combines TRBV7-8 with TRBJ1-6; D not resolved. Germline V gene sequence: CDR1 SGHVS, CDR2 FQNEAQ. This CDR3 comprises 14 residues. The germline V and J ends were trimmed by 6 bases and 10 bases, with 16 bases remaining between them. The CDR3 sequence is CASSLDHLNSPLHF. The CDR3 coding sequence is TGTGCCAGCAGTCTGGACCATCTTAACTCACCCCTCCACTTT.

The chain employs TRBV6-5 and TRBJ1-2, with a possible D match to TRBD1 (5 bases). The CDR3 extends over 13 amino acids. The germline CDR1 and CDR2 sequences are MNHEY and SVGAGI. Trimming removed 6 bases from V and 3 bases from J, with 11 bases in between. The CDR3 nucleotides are TGTGCCAGCAGCCGGGACGGCTACTATGGCTACACCTTC. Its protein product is CASSRDGYYGYTF.

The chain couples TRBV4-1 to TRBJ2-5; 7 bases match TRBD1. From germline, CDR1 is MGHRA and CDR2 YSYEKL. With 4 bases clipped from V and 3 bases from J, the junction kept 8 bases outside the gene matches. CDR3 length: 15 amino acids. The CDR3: CASSPPRGGEETQYF. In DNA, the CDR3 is TGCGCCAGCAGCCCTCCGAGAGGGGGCGAAGAGACCCAGTACTTC.